Following are 16 T cell receptor beta chains from one sample sequenced in a study of T cells of healthy individuals (dated by TCRdb to between 2017 and 2018). Library preparation used 5' RACE. Reads for this sample came from an Illumina MiSeq. Through fastp at Q25 and MiXCR, TCRdb rebuilt clones from the public reads, retaining in-frame beta chains. Here each entry gathers all rows of one CDR3 protein and keeps the most common genes and DNA. Here the sample has 60,000 to 75,000 distinct CDR3 sequences; 15% to 20% occur a single time. The ten largest clones take up around 4.6% of the sample. The receptors stem from a human donor in good health.

This rearrangement joins TRBV11-2 to TRBJ2-2; no reliable D call. V was cut by 3 bases and J by 16 bases, with 15 bases left in between. CDR3 length: 12 residues. CDR1 and CDR2 from the germline V gene are SGHAT and FQNNGV. CDR3 DNA sequence: TGTGCCAGCAGCTTTTCTAATGGAGATCGGTTTTTT. Encoded protein: CASSFSNGDRFF.

This clonotype has ten or more counts. This chain connects TRBV25-1 to TRBJ1-4, with 7 bases aligning to TRBD1. Germline CDR1 MGHDK, CDR2 SYGVNS. The CDR3 spans 15 residues. With V trimmed by 6 bases and J by 2 bases, 6 bases remained unmatched. The CDR3, as DNA: TGTGCCAGCAGCATTTTCAGGGGGACTAATGAAAAACTGTTTTTT. Protein product: CASSIFRGTNEKLFF.

There are many counts of this clonotype. The V and J genes are TRBV2 and TRBJ1-2; TRBD1 agrees at 9 bases. The V gene's germline CDR1 is SNHLY and CDR2 FYNNEI. The CDR3 has 13 amino acids. V was clipped by 7 bases and J by 7 bases; unmatched bases: 7. CDR3 coding DNA: TGTGCCAGCATGTCGACAGGGGGGGGTGGCTACACCTTC. Translation gives CASMSTGGGGYTF.

This clonotype was observed at least ten times. V usage is TRBV11-2 and J usage is TRBJ2-5, with TRBD2 matching over 8 bases. Germline assignment: CDR1 SGHAT and CDR2 FQNNGV. The ends lost 6 bases at V and 0 bases at J; junction bases unmatched: 6. This CDR3 spans 15 amino acids. Here the CDR3 reads CASSPGGVYQETQYF. In DNA form, the CDR3 reads TGTGCCAGCAGTCCGGGGGGGGTTTACCAAGAGACCCAGTACTTC.

In DNA, the CDR3 is TGTGCCAGCAGTTTCGAAGTCGGCGGGAGGACCAACGGGGAGCTGTTTTTT. Protein sequence: CASSFEVGGRTNGELFF. This sequence joins TRBV12-3 or TRBV12-4 and TRBJ2-2; 8 nucleotides agree with TRBD2. The CDR3 runs 17 residues. The V gene end was trimmed by 3 bases and the J gene end by 7 bases; junction bases not matched to a gene: 13.

This clonotype was detected only a few times. The chain uses TRBV9 and TRBJ2-6; 11 nucleotides align to TRBD2. V shed 0 bases and J 2 bases; nucleotides not matched to a gene: 4. CDR3 size: 18 residues. Germline V gene lookup returns CDR1 SGDLS and CDR2 YYNGEE. For the CDR3, the DNA is TGTGCCAGCAGCGTAGCTTCTAGCGGGAGGACTGGGGCCAACGTCCTGACTTTC. Its translation: CASSVASSGRTGANVLTF.

The V call is TRBV11-2, the J call TRBJ2-3; 8 nucleotides align to TRBD2. The trim removed 5 bases at V and 5 bases at J, leaving 9 bases unmatched. CDR1 is SGHAT and CDR2 is FQNNGV in the germline V gene. There are 15 residues in the CDR3. CDR3 bases: TGTGCCAGCAGCAACTACGGGGGGGCGGGAGATACGCAGTATTTT. This gives the protein CASSNYGGAGDTQYF.

The table lists this clonotype with many counts. The chain couples TRBV29-1 to TRBJ1-2; D is undetermined. Trimming cost V 1 base and J 6 bases, with 15 bases left between them. Germline V CDR1 and CDR2: SQVTM, ANQGSEA. This CDR3 spans 14 amino acids. CDR3 in amino acids: CSVEGPLDVHGYTF. The CDR3, as DNA: TGCAGCGTTGAAGGTCCCCTGGATGTCCATGGCTACACCTTC.

In this sample, this clonotype turned up many times. V is TRBV9 and J is TRBJ1-3; 7 bases are shared with TRBD1. CDR1 SGDLS and CDR2 YYNGEE come from the germline V gene. With V trimmed by 4 bases and J by 2 bases, 9 bases remained unmatched. This CDR3 has 16 amino acids. The DNA of the CDR3 is TGTGCCAGCAGCCCACCGGACAGGCCCCCTGGAAACACCATATATTTT. It is translated as CASSPPDRPPGNTIYF.

The CDR3 here is CASKAGLSGNTIYF. As DNA, the CDR3 is TGTGCCAGCAAAGCAGGACTCTCTGGAAACACCATATATTTT. The gene calls are TRBV11-2 and TRBJ1-3, with no clear D. Trimming pared 7 bases from V and 0 bases from J, leaving 10 bases between. Germline lookup yields CDR1 SGHAT and CDR2 FQNNGV. The CDR3 is 14 residues long.

The chain joins TRBV27 to TRBJ2-1; TRBD2 matches 8 bases. Germline V gene lookup returns CDR1 MNHEY and CDR2 SMNVEV (reference sequence). Germline trimming cut 2 bases from V and 4 bases from J; bases unmatched to any gene: 4. This CDR3 region has 15 residues. Written as DNA, the CDR3 is TGTGCCAGCAGTTTACCAGCGGGAGCTTACAATGAGCAGTTCTTC. Amino acids: CASSLPAGAYNEQFF.

This chain connects TRBV30 to TRBJ2-3; 10 bases match TRBD2. The CDR3 consists of 13 residues. Trimming removed 4 bases from V and 6 bases from J; junction bases left unmatched: 4. Germline V gene data show CDR1 as GTSNPN and CDR2 as SVGIG (reference sequence). CDR3 amino acids: CAWTSGRSDTQYF. The CDR3 DNA sequence: TGTGCCTGGACTAGCGGGAGATCGGATACGCAGTATTTT.

The sample holds a few counts of this clonotype. The J gene is TRBJ2-1, the V gene TRBV2, with 9 bases fitting TRBD1. This CDR3 is built from 15 residues. The V segment lost 5 bases and the J segment 6 bases; nucleotides outside the gene matches: 8. The germline gives CDR1 SNHLY, CDR2 FYNNEI. The CDR3 here is CASSPGQGGLNEQFF. The CDR3 DNA reads TGTGCCAGCAGTCCGGGACAGGGTGGACTCAATGAGCAGTTCTTC.

This chain joins TRBV7-9 and TRBJ2-7; 11 bases agree with TRBD2. This CDR3 is 15 amino acids long. Germline V lookup: CDR1 SEHNR, CDR2 FQNEAQ (reference sequence). Trimming cost V 5 bases and J 5 bases; bases outside gene matches: 8. The CDR3 spells CASSVRLAGYDEQYF. Written as DNA, the CDR3 is TGTGCCAGCAGCGTACGACTAGCGGGGTACGACGAGCAGTACTTC.

A remark on this clonotype: An end of the junction differs from the germline gene, which may be a read error. The rearrangement joins TRBV11-1 to TRBJ1-3; D is uncertain. The CDR3 consists of 16 residues. Germline-derived CDR1 and CDR2 are SGHAT and FQDESV (reference sequence). This CDR3 is CASSPPGGLSENTIYF. In nucleotides, the CDR3 is TGTGCCAGCAGCCCTCCCGGAGGTCTCTCTGAAAACACCATATATTTT.

This clonotype was seen a handful of times. The chain combines TRBV4-1 with TRBJ2-2, with 9 bases matching TRBD1. The junction had 15 bases not matched to a gene; V was cut back by 1 base and J by 6 bases. The CDR3 extends over 19 amino acids. CDR1 and CDR2 (germline): MGHRA, YSYEKL. DNA for the CDR3: TGCGCCAGCAGCCAAGTCGCGGACAGGGGAGGGTCCCGGGCCGGGGAGCTGTTTTTT. The encoded protein is CASSQVADRGGSRAGELFF.